A selection of T cell receptor beta chains follows, all from one sample in a study of T-cell reconstitution after alpha-beta-depleted transplantation in children. Each CDR3 protein is one row after TCRdb ran MiXCR on the PCR reads. The top ten clones hold 0.79% of a sample with approximately 650,000 distinct CDR3 sequences, roughly 14% of them seen once. This specimen was PBMCs, taken before TCRalphabeta/CD19-depleted stem cell transplant. All receptors derive from a girl aged 2 to 9 with congenital amegakaryocytic thrombocytopenia, due to receive a stem cell transplant. Each CDR3 is given with its conserved first and last residue. The order of the fields is V gene, clone size, J gene, D gene, CDR3 DNA, CDR3 protein. The D gene is left open where the match is weak. Only part of the rows carry a size: once, few, many, or a class if the clone is expanded.

>TRBV20-1|few|TRBJ2-7|TRBD2
TGCAGTGCTAGACCGCGGGCTAGCGGTTACTACGAGCAGTACTTC
CSARPRASGYYEQYF
>TRBV25-1|.|TRBJ1-1|.
TGTGCCAGCAGTGAATTAGGGGGACTGCTCGAAGCTTTCTTT
CASSELGGLLEAFF
>TRBV5-1|.|TRBJ2-3|TRBD1
TGCGCCAGCAGCGTAACAGGGGCAGATACGCAGTATTTT
CASSVTGADTQYF
>TRBV2|few|TRBJ2-7|.
TGTGCCAGCAGTGAGTCCCAGCGAACCTACGAGCAGTACTTC
CASSESQRTYEQYF
>TRBV7-9|few|TRBJ2-3|TRBD1
TGTGCCAGCAGCCCCCGGACAGGGTTGAGCACAGATACGCAGTATTTT
CASSPRTGLSTDTQYF
>TRBV20-1|.|TRBJ2-2|.
TGCAGTGCTAATGAGCTGGCCGGGGAGCTGTTTTTT
CSANELAGELFF
>TRBV27|.|TRBJ2-5|.
TGTGCCAGCGGGCACCCGGAGACCCAGTACTTC
CASGHPETQYF
>TRBV5-1|many|TRBJ2-7|.
TGCGCCAGCAGCGCGGACAGTCATTACGAGCAGTACTTC
CASSADSHYEQYF
>TRBV12-3/TRBV12-4|many|TRBJ2-7|.
TGTGCCAGCAGTTTGAGGGAAATATGGGAGCAGTACTTC
CASSLREIWEQYF
>TRBV14|.|TRBJ2-1|.
TGTGCCAGCAGCCAAAGTCCGCCAGGGATCGTAAATGAGCAGTTCTTC
CASSQSPPGIVNEQFF
>TRBV11-1|few|TRBJ2-7|TRBD2
TGTGCCAGCAGCTCACAAGCGGGACTAGCGGGATGGTGGAGCGAGCAGTACTTC
CASSSQAGLAGWWSEQYF